The 30 T cell receptor beta chains listed next were all sequenced from one sample in a study of shared clonotypes between healthy human individuals. TCRdb keeps only in-frame clones here, not all; method: immunoSEQ multiplex PCR. The table records just over 95,000 clones, roughly two thirds of them present only once. The sample comprised memory CD8+ T cells sorted from blood. Indicated subset: CD45RO+ cells pooled with CCR7-negative TemRA cells. All receptors come from a man aged 25-45 years in good health.

The gene calls are TRBV25-1 and TRBJ1-4, with D uncertain. This CDR3 spans 13 amino acids. Germline V gene data show CDR1 as MGHDK and CDR2 as SYGVNS. V was pared by 3 bases and J by 11 bases, with 13 bases between. CDR3 DNA: TGTGCCAGCAGTGAGATCAGCGGTGGGAAACTGTTTTTT. Its translation: CASSEISGGKLFF.

V is TRBV28 and J is TRBJ2-7; 8 bases fit TRBD1. The CDR3 is made up of 14 amino acids. The V gene end was trimmed by 5 bases and the J gene end by 5 bases; junction bases not matched to a gene: 8. Germline-derived CDR1 and CDR2 are MDHEN and SYDVKM. Here the CDR3 DNA reads TGTGCCAGCAGTGCACCCCCAGGGGGCAACGAGCAGTACTTC. It yields the protein CASSAPPGGNEQYF. Full variable domain (missing parts from reference TRBV28 and TRBJ2-7): DVKVTQSSRYLVKRTGEKVFLECVQDMDHENMFWYRQDPGLGLRLIYFSYDVKMKEKGDIPEGYSVSREKKERFSLILESASTNQTSMYLCASSAPPGGNEQYFGPGTRLTVT.

This clone was found a few times. This chain uses TRBV29-1 with TRBJ2-7; 7 nucleotides match TRBD2. With 6 bases clipped from V and 0 bases from J, the junction kept 5 bases outside the gene matches. There are 13 residues in the CDR3. Germline values: CDR1 SQVTM, CDR2 ANQGSEA. Here the CDR3 DNA reads TGCAGCGTCTCTAGCGGCAGCTCCTACGAGCAGTACTTC. Translating it yields CSVSSGSSYEQYF.

With respect to this clone: A read error may account for a junction end that differs from germline. The chain carries TRBV7-7 and TRBJ2-1, with D hard to call. Germline lookup yields CDR1 SSHAT and CDR2 FNYEAQ (reference sequence). The CDR3 length is 12 residues. CDR3 bases: TGTGCTAGCAGCTCACTGAGCAATGAGCAGTTCTTC. It is translated as CASSSLSNEQFF.

The J gene is TRBJ2-7, the V gene TRBV10-2; no firm D call. Germline CDR1 WSHSY, CDR2 SAAADI. V was trimmed by 0 bases and J by 0 bases, leaving 3 bases between them. The CDR3 has 13 amino acids. The CDR3 bases are TGCGCCAGCAGTGAGTCAAGCTCCTACGAGCAGTACTTC. This gives the protein CASSESSSYEQYF.

For this clone: The sample has other DNA sequences that encode this CDR3 too. This chain connects TRBV4-1 to TRBJ1-2, with 7 bases that match TRBD1. The germline CDR1 and CDR2 sequences are MGHRA and YSYEKL. J gave up 4 bases and V 1 base, and 6 bases lay outside the gene matches. The CDR3 covers 15 residues. The CDR3 DNA reads TGCGCCAGCAGCCAAGGGCAGGGGGGAGGCTATGGCTACACCTTC. Translating gives CASSQGQGGGYGYTF.

This chain links TRBV11-2 with TRBJ1-1; D unresolved. CDR3 length: 12 residues. Germline lookup yields CDR1 SGHAT and CDR2 FQNNGV. V was shortened by 5 bases and J by 9 bases, with 13 bases between the two germline ends. This chain's CDR3 is CASSAVPNQAFF. CDR3 DNA sequence: TGTGCCAGCAGCGCCGTTCCCAATCAAGCTTTCTTT.

The V and J genes are TRBV18 and TRBJ2-3; D is unclear. Trimming took off 1 base at V and 2 bases at J, with 19 bases between the two ends. CDR1 KGHSH and CDR2 LQKENI come from the germline V gene. The CDR3 extends over 18 amino acids. The CDR3 coding sequence is TGTGCCAGCTCACCACGGTGGAGTGCCGTGGCAAACACAGATACGCAGTATTTT. Amino acids: CASSPRWSAVANTDTQYF.

The chain recombines TRBV14 with TRBJ2-7; 8 bases are shared with TRBD2. The CDR3 consists of 13 residues. J gave up 6 bases and V 4 bases, and 5 bases lay outside the gene matches. Germline V gene data show CDR1 as SGHDN and CDR2 as FVKESK. Here the CDR3 DNA reads TGTGCCAGCAGCCCGGGAGGGGTCAGCGAGCAGTACTTC. This encodes CASSPGGVSEQYF.

This clone has at least ten counts. The rearrangement joins TRBV30 to TRBJ1-2, with D possibly being TRBD1 (5 bases). V lost 2 bases and J lost 6, with 16 bases in between. The CDR3 spans 14 residues. The germline V gene encodes CDR1 GTSNPN and CDR2 SVGIG (reference sequence). The CDR3 protein is CAWSPPGESNGYTF. The CDR3 DNA reads as TGTGCCTGGAGTCCGCCGGGGGAATCAAATGGCTACACCTTC.

V gene TRBV5-1 combines with J gene TRBJ2-7; no firm D call. Germline CDR1 reads SGHRS; CDR2 reads YFSETQ. CDR3 length: 12 residues. V lost 9 bases and J lost 6, with 16 bases in between. The CDR3 is CATDKLTSEQYF. DNA for the CDR3: TGCGCCACCGACAAGTTGACATCCGAGCAGTACTTC.

The chain links TRBV9 to TRBJ2-3; the D is unclear. Germline V gene data show CDR1 as SGDLS and CDR2 as YYNGEE. This CDR3 region has 14 residues. V lost 0 bases and J 5 bases, leaving 10 bases between the germline ends. The CDR3 DNA follows: TGTGCCAGCAGCGTAGACGGACCTGGAGATACGCAGTATTTT. Its protein is CASSVDGPGDTQYF.

The chain recombines TRBV5-6 with TRBJ2-3; D gene unclear. The V gene lost 4 bases and the J gene lost 1 base, with 10 bases spanning the gap. This CDR3 contains 14 residues. The germline V gene encodes CDR1 SGHDT and CDR2 YYEEEE. CDR3 in DNA: TGTGCCAGCAGCGCCCCGGACGGCACAGATACGCAGTATTTT. Protein sequence: CASSAPDGTDTQYF.

This chain links TRBV5-1 with TRBJ1-1, with D uncertain. Germline loops: CDR1 SGHRS, CDR2 YFSETQ. Trimming cost V 1 base and J 2 bases, with 9 bases left between them. The CDR3 is 14 residues long. CDR3 bases: TGCGCCAGCAGCTTGTTTGATGTCAACACTGAAGCTTTCTTT. Translated, it gives CASSLFDVNTEAFF.

The chain combines TRBV21-1 with TRBJ1-2. TRBV21-1 is tagged as a pseudogene. The CDR3 runs to 13 residues. The CDR3 protein is CASSKAGNYGYTF. The CDR3 nucleotides are TGTGCCAGCAGCAAAGCAGGCAACTATGGCTACACCTTC.

The genes are TRBV6-1 and TRBJ1-4, with D possibly matching TRBD1 (5 bases). V was shortened by 1 base and J by 3 bases, with 12 bases between the two germline ends. The CDR3 contains 16 residues. Germline-derived CDR1 and CDR2 are MNHNS and SASEGT. The CDR3 nucleotides are TGTGCCAGCAGTGAAGTGAGGTCAGGGCCTAATGAAAAACTGTTTTTT. It specifies CASSEVRSGPNEKLFF.

As concerns this clone: A much larger clone lies one base from this, so it may be a read error. The V and J genes are TRBV10-2 and TRBJ2-7; D not resolved. Germline V CDR1 and CDR2: WSHSY, SAAADI. There are 11 residues in the CDR3. With 2 bases removed from V and 3 bases from J, the gap between germline ends came to 2 bases. The chain's CDR3 is CASSEHYEQYF. CDR3 sequence (DNA): TGCGCCAGCAGTGAGCACTACGAGCAGTACTTC.

The chain joins TRBV29-1 to TRBJ2-3, with a possible D match to TRBD2 (5 bases). The CDR3 runs 10 residues. Trimming pared 3 bases from V and 9 bases from J, leaving 7 bases between. Per germline, CDR1 SQVTM and CDR2 ANQGSEA. The CDR3, as DNA: TGCAGCGTTGATGAGGGCACGCAGTATTTT. It codes for CSVDEGTQYF.

This chain uses TRBV29-1 with TRBJ1-2, with D perhaps TRBD1 (5 bases). This CDR3 has 14 amino acids. Trimming left V 2 bases short and J 5 bases short, with 15 bases between. The germline CDR1 and CDR2 sequences are SQVTM and ANQGSEA. The CDR3 protein is CSVESGYGTYGYTF. As DNA, the CDR3 is TGCAGCGTTGAATCGGGGTACGGGACGTATGGCTACACCTTC.

The CDR3 protein is CARRSAFPGNTIYF. DNA of the CDR3: TGTGCCAGAAGAAGCGCATTCCCCGGAAACACCATATATTTT. The chain has TRBV25-1 and TRBJ1-3; D is undetermined. The CDR3 contains 14 residues. Trimming pared 9 bases from V and 4 bases from J, leaving 16 bases between. Germline CDR1 is MGHDK and CDR2 is SYGVNS.

With respect to this clone: The same CDR3 arises from other DNA sequences in this sample as well. This chain joins TRBV28 and TRBJ2-7; D tentatively fits TRBD1 or TRBD2 (5 bases each). CDR3 length: 12 residues. Trimming removed 11 bases at V and 4 bases at J, with 15 bases between. In germline, CDR1 is MDHEN, CDR2 SYDVKM. This CDR3 is CASRGLSYEQYF. The CDR3 DNA sequence: TGTGCCTCTCGGGGCCTGTCTTACGAGCAGTACTTC.

This clone showed up just a few times. The chain is built from TRBV5-8 and TRBJ1-5, with D hard to call. Germline-derived CDR1 and CDR2 are SGHTS and YDEGEE. The V end was cut by 0 bases, the J end by 3 bases, with 7 bases between. The CDR3 has 14 amino acids. The CDR3 sequence: CASSLGRHNQPQHF. As DNA, the CDR3 is TGTGCCAGCAGCTTGGGTCGCCACAATCAGCCCCAGCATTTT.

The chain has TRBV10-3 and TRBJ1-1, with D perhaps matching TRBD1 (5 bases). Per germline, CDR1 ENHRY and CDR2 SYGVKD. V was trimmed by 3 bases and J by 2 bases, leaving 10 bases between them. The CDR3 has 14 residues. The CDR3 here is CAISDGGGNTEAFF. CDR3 nucleotides: TGTGCCATCAGTGATGGGGGGGGTAACACTGAAGCTTTCTTT.

The chain couples TRBV7-9 to TRBJ2-5, with 14 bases that match TRBD2. The CDR3 is 18 residues long. V dropped 5 bases and J dropped 5; count of bases not matched to a gene: 13. Germline-derived CDR1 and CDR2 are SEHNR and FQNEAQ (reference sequence). The CDR3 bases are TGTGCCAGCAGCCCCCTGACTAGCGGGAGGGCTGCCGGGGAGACCCAGTACTTC. This encodes CASSPLTSGRAAGETQYF.

The table lists this clone with a count of one. Other DNA sequences in this sample translate to the same CDR3. The chain joins TRBV7-8 to TRBJ2-2; perhaps TRBD1 as D (6 bases). Trimming removed 5 bases at V and 7 bases at J, with 17 bases between. Germline CDR1 SGHVS, CDR2 FQNEAQ. CDR3 length: 15 residues. Here the CDR3 reads CASSPGTGKSGELFF. For the CDR3, the DNA is TGTGCCAGCAGCCCCGGAACAGGGAAGAGCGGGGAGCTGTTTTTT.

The chain combines TRBV2 with TRBJ1-5, with D maybe TRBD1 (5 bases). The V end lost 3 bases, the J end lost 1 base, and 16 bases lay between the germline ends. The CDR3 is made up of 17 amino acids. The germline V gene has CDR1 SNHLY and CDR2 FYNNEI. CDR3 loop: CASSDGREVVSNQPQHF. For the CDR3, the DNA is TGTGCCAGCAGTGATGGCAGGGAGGTTGTAAGCAATCAGCCCCAGCATTTT.

The chain has TRBV18 and TRBJ2-1; TRBD2 agrees at 7 bases. CDR3 length: 15 amino acids. Trimming at V came to 2 bases and at J to 4 bases, leaving 5 bases not matched to a gene. Germline lookup yields CDR1 KGHSH and CDR2 LQKENI. CDR3 residues: CASSPGLGSYNEQFF. CDR3 in DNA: TGTGCCAGCTCACCAGGACTAGGTTCTTACAATGAGCAGTTCTTC.

The rearrangement uses TRBV25-1 and TRBJ1-1; D is unresolved. V lost 3 bases and J lost 6, with 14 bases in between. CDR3 size: 14 residues. The germline V gene has CDR1 MGHDK and CDR2 SYGVNS. CDR3 DNA sequence: TGTGCCAGCAGTGACCCCGTCCGGGCCCCTGAAGCTTTCTTT. Amino acid sequence: CASSDPVRAPEAFF.

The CDR3 DNA sequence: TGTGCCAGCGCAGGGGAGGGGGCTGAAGCTTTCTTT. Translating gives CASAGEGAEAFF. The gene calls are TRBV27 and TRBJ1-1; the D gene is possibly TRBD1 (6 bases). Germline CDR1 is MNHEY and CDR2 is SMNVEV (reference sequence). The CDR3 is made up of 12 amino acids. V lost 8 bases and J 6 bases, leaving 13 bases between the germline ends.

Ten or more counts support this clone. Other DNA sequences in the same sample also yield this CDR3. This chain joins TRBV6-4 and TRBJ2-3, with 12 positions matching TRBD2. V lost 4 bases and J lost 3; bases outside the gene matches: 2. Per the germline V gene, CDR1 is MRHNA and CDR2 is SNTAGT. There are 15 residues in the CDR3. The CDR3: CASSAGTSGTDTQYF. The CDR3, as DNA: TGTGCCAGCAGTGCCGGGACTAGCGGGACAGATACGCAGTATTTT.